This T cell receptor beta chain is from a study of OX40 agonist ivuxolimab in advanced cancers. Study-wide results and limits: Partial responders receiving 0.1-3.0 mg/kg showed among the lowest clonal expansion.

V dropped 1 base and J dropped 2 bases, with 9 bases sitting between them. This CDR3 is 15 amino acids long. Germline V gene lookup returns CDR1 MNHNY and CDR2 SVGAGI (reference sequence). Concerning this clone itself: What it binds is not known.

Using immunoSEQ multiplex PCR, the repertoire was profiled, and TCRdb retains in-frame clones only, with some absent. The sample holds over 90,000 clones, 90% seen once. This material consisted of CD4+ or CD8+ T cells sorted from blood, taken in a trial of the OX40 agonist ivuxolimab. The chain is built from TRBV6-6 and TRBJ2-1, with TRBD2 as a possible D gene (5 bases). This clonotype was sampled from an adult with an advanced solid tumor such as melanoma, head and neck, liver or kidney cancer. CDR3 residues: CASSYLGAPYNEQFF. In DNA form, the CDR3 reads TGTGCCAGCAGTTACTTGGGAGCCCCCTACAATGAGCAGTTCTTC.